This T cell receptor beta chain was profiled in a study of blood T cell repertoires in COVID-19. Across the whole study: The study drew acute and convalescent COVID-19 samples from the United States, Italy and Spain. T cells, B-cell-depleted T cells, or PBMCs supplied cDNA or gDNA.

This clone has only one observation. Authors' data handling: Reference gene primer amplification in the assay estimated nucleated cell counts. The repertoire was sequenced with immunoSEQ multiplex PCR; TCRdb's copy has only in-frame clones and lacks some. That table gives V, J and clone size, and the DNA gave D and trimming. The sample shows some 110,000 clones, about 84% of them seen only once. Germline loops: CDR1 SGHVS, CDR2 FQNEAQ. This CDR3 comprises 12 residues. V lost 5 bases, J lost 7 bases, and 12 bases lay in between. The receptor's source is a woman between 55 and 75 years old with acute or convalescent COVID-19. Material for sequencing was peripheral blood. The chain is built from TRBV7-8 and TRBJ2-7; no firm D call. CDR3 bases: TGTGCCAGCAGCCCCGAGGCTCGGGAGCAGTACTTC. Encoded protein: CASSPEAREQYF.